This T cell receptor beta chain was captured in a study of T cell changes during pregnancy in multiple sclerosis. The method was immunoSEQ multiplex PCR; TCRdb's version includes in-frame clones alone and lacks a portion of them. The table lists 70,000 to 95,000 clones, approximately 95% of them singletons. This clone was counted a single time. The V and J ends lost 7 bases and 8 bases, in that order; junction bases with no gene match: 3. There are 12 residues in the CDR3. Germline V CDR1 and CDR2: SQVTM, ANQGSEA. This TCR derives from a female donor in good health, enrolled as a control in a pregnancy study. The rearrangement uses TRBV29-1 and TRBJ2-3; 13 positions agree with TRBD2. This sample comprised peripheral blood, obtained after pregnancy. The CDR3 coding sequence is TGCAGCGCCCGACTAGCGGGAGGTACGCAGTATTTT. Residues: CSARLAGGTQYF.